The entry that follows covers one TCR beta chain sequence. The sample originates from a study of OX40 agonist ivuxolimab in advanced cancers. Background on the study: With ivuxolimab, an agonistic anti-OX40 (CD134) antibody, patients were treated.

The CDR3 is 13 residues long. J gave up 4 bases and V 7 bases, and 6 bases lay outside the gene matches. Germline V gives CDR1 ENHRY, CDR2 SYGVKD. Libraries were prepared by immunoSEQ multiplex PCR; TCRdb keeps only in-frame clonotypes and omits some of them. This table holds approximately 18,000 clones, 60% to 85% found once. This chain connects TRBV10-3 to TRBJ1-2; 7 bases agree with TRBD1. The source is an adult with an advanced solid tumor such as melanoma, head and neck, liver or kidney cancer. The sample in question was CD4+ or CD8+ T cells sorted from blood, obtained in a trial of the OX40 agonist ivuxolimab. The CDR3 protein is CAINLQGRYGYTF. CDR3 DNA sequence: TGTGCCATCAATTTACAGGGGCGCTATGGCTACACCTTC.